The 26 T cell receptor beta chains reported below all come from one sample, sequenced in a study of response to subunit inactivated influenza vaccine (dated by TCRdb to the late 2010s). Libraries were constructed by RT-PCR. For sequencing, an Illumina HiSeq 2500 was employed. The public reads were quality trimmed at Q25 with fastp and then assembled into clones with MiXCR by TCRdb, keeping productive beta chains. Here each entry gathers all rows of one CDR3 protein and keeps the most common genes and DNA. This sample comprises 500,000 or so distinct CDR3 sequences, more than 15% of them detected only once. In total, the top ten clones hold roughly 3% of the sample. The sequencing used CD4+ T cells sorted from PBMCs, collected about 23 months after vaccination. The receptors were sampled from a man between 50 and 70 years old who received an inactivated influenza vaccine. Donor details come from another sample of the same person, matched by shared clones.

The CDR3 DNA follows: TGTGCCAGCAGCCAGCCGGGACAGGGGATTCCTGGGGCCAACGTCCTGACTTTC. Its translation: CASSQPGQGIPGANVLTF. The chain joins TRBV5-6 to TRBJ2-6, with 10 bases matching TRBD1. The V and J ends lost 4 bases and 2 bases, in that order; junction bases with no gene match: 9. The germline V gene encodes CDR1 SGHDT and CDR2 YYEEEE. The CDR3 runs 18 residues.

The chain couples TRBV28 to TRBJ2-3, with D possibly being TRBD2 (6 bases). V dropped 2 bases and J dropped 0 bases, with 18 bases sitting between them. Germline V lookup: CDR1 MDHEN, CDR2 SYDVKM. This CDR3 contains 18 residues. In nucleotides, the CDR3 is TGTGCCAGCAGTTTAAGGAGGGCAGCACCCACTAGCACAGATACGCAGTATTTT. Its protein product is CASSLRRAAPTSTDTQYF.

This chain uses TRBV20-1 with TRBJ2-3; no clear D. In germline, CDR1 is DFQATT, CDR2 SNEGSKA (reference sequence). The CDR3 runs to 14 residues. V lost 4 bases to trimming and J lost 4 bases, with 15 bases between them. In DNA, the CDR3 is TGCAGTGCTAATCCGTTTAAGGGCCCAGATACGCAGTATTTT. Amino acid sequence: CSANPFKGPDTQYF.

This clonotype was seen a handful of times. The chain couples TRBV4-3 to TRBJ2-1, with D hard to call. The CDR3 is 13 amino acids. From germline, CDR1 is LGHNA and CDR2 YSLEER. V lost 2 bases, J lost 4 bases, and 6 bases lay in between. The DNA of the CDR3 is TGCGCCAGCAGCCAAAACAAGTACAATGAGCAGTTCTTC. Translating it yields CASSQNKYNEQFF.

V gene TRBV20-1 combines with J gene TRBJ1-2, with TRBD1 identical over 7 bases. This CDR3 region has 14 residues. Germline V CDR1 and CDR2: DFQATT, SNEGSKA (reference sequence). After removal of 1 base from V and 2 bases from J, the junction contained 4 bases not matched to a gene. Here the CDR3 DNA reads TGCAGTGCTAGAGTCCCCAGGGGGAACTATGGCTACACCTTC. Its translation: CSARVPRGNYGYTF.

CDR3: CASSLGPGVSYEQYF. The CDR3, as DNA: TGCGCCAGCAGCTTGGGACCAGGTGTATCCTACGAGCAGTACTTC. The rearrangement joins TRBV5-1 to TRBJ2-7; D not resolved. The V gene's germline CDR1 is SGHRS and CDR2 YFSETQ. This CDR3 has 15 residues. Trimming stripped 0 bases from V and 1 base from J, with 11 bases between. The full variable domain, in which reference TRBV5-1 and TRBJ2-7 provide the parts outside the CDR3, is KAGVTQTPRYLIKTRGQQVTLSCSPISGHRSVSWYQQTPGQGLQFLFEYFSETQRNKGNFPGRFSGRQFSNSRSEMNVSTLELGDSALYLCASSLGPGVSYEQYFGPGTRLTVT.

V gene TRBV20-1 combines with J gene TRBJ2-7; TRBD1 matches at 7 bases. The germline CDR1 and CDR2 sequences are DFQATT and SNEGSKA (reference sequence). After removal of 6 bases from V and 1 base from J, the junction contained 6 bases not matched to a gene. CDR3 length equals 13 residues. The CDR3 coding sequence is TGCAGTGCAAGACAGGGTCTGTCCTACGAGCAGTACTTC. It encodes CSARQGLSYEQYF.

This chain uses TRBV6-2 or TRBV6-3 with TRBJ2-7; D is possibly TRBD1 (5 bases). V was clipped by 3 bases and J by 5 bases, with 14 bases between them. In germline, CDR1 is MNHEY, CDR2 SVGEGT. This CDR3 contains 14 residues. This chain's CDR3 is CASSYTRVGDEQYF. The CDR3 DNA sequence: TGTGCCAGCAGTTATACCAGGGTTGGAGACGAGCAGTACTTC.

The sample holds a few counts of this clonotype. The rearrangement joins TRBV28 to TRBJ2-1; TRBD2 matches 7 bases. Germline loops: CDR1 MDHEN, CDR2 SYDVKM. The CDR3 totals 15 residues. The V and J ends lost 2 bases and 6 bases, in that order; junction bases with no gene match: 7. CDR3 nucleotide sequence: TGTGCCAGCAGTTTAACGGGAGGTAGTCGCAATGAGCAGTTCTTC. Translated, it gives CASSLTGGSRNEQFF.

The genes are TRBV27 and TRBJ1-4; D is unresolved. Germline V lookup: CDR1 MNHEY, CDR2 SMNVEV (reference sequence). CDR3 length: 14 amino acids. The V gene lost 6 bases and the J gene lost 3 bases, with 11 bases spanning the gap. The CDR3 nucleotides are TGTGCCAGCAGGGGTAATGTGCCTAATGAAAAACTGTTTTTT. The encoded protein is CASRGNVPNEKLFF.

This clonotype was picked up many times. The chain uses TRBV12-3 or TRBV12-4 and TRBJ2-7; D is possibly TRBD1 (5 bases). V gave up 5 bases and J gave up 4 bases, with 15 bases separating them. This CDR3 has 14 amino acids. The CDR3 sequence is CASSPQGKGYEQYF. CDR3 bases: TGTGCCAGCAGTCCCCAGGGAAAGGGGTACGAGCAGTACTTC.

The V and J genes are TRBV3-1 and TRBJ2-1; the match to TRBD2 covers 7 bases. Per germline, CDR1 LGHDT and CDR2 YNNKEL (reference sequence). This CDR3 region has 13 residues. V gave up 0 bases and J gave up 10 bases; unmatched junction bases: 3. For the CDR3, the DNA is TGTGCCAGCAGCCAAGATCCAGCGGGGGAGCAGTTCTTC. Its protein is CASSQDPAGEQFF.

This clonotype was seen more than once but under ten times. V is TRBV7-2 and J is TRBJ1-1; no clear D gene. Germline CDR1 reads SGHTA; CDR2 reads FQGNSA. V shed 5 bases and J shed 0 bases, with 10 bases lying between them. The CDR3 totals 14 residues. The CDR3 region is CASSLPPLNTEAFF. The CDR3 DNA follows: TGTGCCAGCAGCCTCCCCCCCCTGAACACTGAAGCTTTCTTT.

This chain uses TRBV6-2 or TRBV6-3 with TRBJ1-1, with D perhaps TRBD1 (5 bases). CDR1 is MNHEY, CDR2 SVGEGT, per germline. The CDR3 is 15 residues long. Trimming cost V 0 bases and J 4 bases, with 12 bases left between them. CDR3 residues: CASSYSMGVGTEAFF. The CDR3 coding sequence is TGTGCCAGCAGTTACTCGATGGGGGTCGGCACTGAAGCTTTCTTT.

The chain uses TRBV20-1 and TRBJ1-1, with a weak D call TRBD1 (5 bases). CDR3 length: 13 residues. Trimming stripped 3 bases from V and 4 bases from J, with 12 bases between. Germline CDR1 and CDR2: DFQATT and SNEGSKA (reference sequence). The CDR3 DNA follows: TGCAGTGCTAGGTCCCAGGGAGTCACTGAAGCTTTCTTT. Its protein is CSARSQGVTEAFF.

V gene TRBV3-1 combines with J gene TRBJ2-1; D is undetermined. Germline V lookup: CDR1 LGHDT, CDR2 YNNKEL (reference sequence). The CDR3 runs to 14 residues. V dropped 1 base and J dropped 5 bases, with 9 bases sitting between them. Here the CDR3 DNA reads TGTGCCAGCAGCCAAGCGGGTACAAACAATGAGCAGTTCTTC. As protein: CASSQAGTNNEQFF.

The CDR3 sequence is CASRPDTGELFF. CDR3 coding DNA: TGTGCCAGCAGACCGGACACCGGGGAGCTGTTTTTT. The J gene is TRBJ2-2, the V gene TRBV2; D is ambiguous. Germline V CDR1 and CDR2: SNHLY, FYNNEI. This CDR3 is built from 12 residues. V lost 6 bases to trimming and J lost 3 bases, with 5 bases between them. The full variable domain, with the rest looked up from reference TRBV2 and TRBJ2-2, is EPEVTQTPSHQVTQMGQEVILRCVPISNHLYFYWYRQILGQKVEFLVSFYNNEISEKSEIFDDQFSVERPDGSNFTLKIRSTKLEDSAMYFCASRPDTGELFFGEGSRLTVL.

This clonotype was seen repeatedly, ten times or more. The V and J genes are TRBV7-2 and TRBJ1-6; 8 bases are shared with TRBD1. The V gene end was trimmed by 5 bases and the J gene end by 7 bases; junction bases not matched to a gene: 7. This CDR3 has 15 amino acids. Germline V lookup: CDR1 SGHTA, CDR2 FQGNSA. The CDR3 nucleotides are TGTGCCAGCAGCACCTCAGGGGGCGGAAATTCACCCCTCCACTTT. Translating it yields CASSTSGGGNSPLHF. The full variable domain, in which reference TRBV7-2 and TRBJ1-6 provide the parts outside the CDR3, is GAGVSQSPSNKVTEKGKDVELRCDPISGHTALYWYRQSLGQGLEFLIYFQGNSAPDKSGLPSDRFSAERTGGSVSTLTIQRTQQEDSAVYLCASSTSGGGNSPLHFGNGTRLTVT.

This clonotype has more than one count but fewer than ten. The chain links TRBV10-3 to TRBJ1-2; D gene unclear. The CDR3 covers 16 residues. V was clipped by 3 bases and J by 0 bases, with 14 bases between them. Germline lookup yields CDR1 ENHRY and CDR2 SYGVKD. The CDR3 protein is CAISDGVGGANYGYTF. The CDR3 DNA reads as TGTGCCATCAGTGACGGTGTCGGAGGAGCTAACTATGGCTACACCTTC.

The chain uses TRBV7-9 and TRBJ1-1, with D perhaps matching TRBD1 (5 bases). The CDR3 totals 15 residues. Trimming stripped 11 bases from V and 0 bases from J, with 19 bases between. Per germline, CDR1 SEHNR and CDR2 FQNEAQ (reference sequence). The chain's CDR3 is CAGGGGRPVNTEAFF. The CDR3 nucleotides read TGTGCCGGGGGGGGTGGGAGGCCGGTGAACACTGAAGCTTTCTTT.

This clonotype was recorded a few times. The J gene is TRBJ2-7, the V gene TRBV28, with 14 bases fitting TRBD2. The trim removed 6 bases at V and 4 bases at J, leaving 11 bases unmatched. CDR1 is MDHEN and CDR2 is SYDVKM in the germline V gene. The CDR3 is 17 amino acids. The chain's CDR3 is CASSPTSGRAIIYEQYF. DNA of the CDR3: TGTGCCAGCAGCCCGACTAGCGGGAGGGCCATTATTTACGAGCAGTACTTC.

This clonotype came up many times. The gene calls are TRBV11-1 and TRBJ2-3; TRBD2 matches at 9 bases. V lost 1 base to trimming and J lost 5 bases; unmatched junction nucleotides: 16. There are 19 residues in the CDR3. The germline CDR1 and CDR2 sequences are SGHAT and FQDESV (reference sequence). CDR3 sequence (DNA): TGTGCCAGCAGCTTAGGGTTGGGGCTAGCGGGACCCGTAGAAGATACGCAGTATTTT. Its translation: CASSLGLGLAGPVEDTQYF.

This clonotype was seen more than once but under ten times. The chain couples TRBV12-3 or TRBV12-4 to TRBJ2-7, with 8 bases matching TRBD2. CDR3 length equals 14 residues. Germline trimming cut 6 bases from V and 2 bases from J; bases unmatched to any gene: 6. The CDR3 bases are TGTGCCAGCAGCGCCGGGACTAGGCCCTACGAGCAGTACTTC. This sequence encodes CASSAGTRPYEQYF.

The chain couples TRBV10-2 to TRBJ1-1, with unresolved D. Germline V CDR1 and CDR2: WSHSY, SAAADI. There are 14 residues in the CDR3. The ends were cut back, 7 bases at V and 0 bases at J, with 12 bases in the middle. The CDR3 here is CASTDWALNTEAFF. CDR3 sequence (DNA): TGCGCCAGCACGGATTGGGCCCTGAACACTGAAGCTTTCTTT.

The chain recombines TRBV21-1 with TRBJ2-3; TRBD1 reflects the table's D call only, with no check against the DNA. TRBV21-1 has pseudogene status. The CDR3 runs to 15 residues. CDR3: CASSKGAGEADTQYF. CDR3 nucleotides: TGTGCCAGCAGCAAAGGGGCAGGGGAGGCAGATACGCAGTATTTT.

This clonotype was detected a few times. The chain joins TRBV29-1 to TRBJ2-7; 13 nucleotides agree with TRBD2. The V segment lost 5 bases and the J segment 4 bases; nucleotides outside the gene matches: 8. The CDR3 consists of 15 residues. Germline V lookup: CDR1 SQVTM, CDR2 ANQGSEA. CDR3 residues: CSVSPGLAGVYEQYF. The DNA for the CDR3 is TGCAGCGTTTCCCCCGGACTAGCGGGAGTATACGAGCAGTACTTC.